By proportion, the clone carrying this T cell receptor beta chain is medium-sized (0.01 to 0.1%). Its antigen is still unknown. This sample is part of a study of spatial heterogeneity in lung cancer. Trimming shortened V by 7 bases and J by 8 bases, and 15 bases separated the two germline ends. Germline values: CDR1 LGHDT, CDR2 YNNKEL (reference sequence). The CDR3 length is 13 residues. Points from the study as a whole: Estimated TCR-seq coverage of tumor T cells was only around 7% for alpha chains. For beta chains, the corresponding estimate was approximately 12%. Counts of expanded intratumoral alpha and beta TCRs tracked tumor mutation counts.

Time point denoted: sample taken at primary tumor resection. On each TCR cDNA molecule, a unique molecular identifier was present. TCRdb ran MiXCR on the 5' RACE reads and lists one entry per CDR3 protein. The sample consists of approximately 12,000 distinct CDR3 sequences, 9% to 13% of them appearing once. The material sequenced was lung tumor tissue, taken at surgery. The source is a female donor with early-stage non-small cell lung cancer. The V and J genes are TRBV3-1 and TRBJ2-1; D gene unclear. CDR3 in DNA: TGTGCCAGCACCCAGATAGGTCGGCATGAGCAGTTCTTC. Amino acid sequence: CASTQIGRHEQFF.